This TCR beta chain originates from a study of T cell repertoires in cytomegalovirus infection. Looking at the study overall: Both recently identified HLA-C-restricted and well-studied HLA-B-restricted CMV epitopes were used in the study. Carrying CMV and the relevant HLA type showed in public TCR beta signatures. General observations from the study: Clonotype analysis showed dominance of the ex vivo response by HLA-C-restricted CMV-specific TCR beta clonotypes. Individuals carrying CMV plus the relevant HLA were identified by cumulative frequency of public TCR beta families.

Germline V CDR1 and CDR2: SGHVS, FQNEAQ. CDR3 length: 13 residues. V was trimmed by 7 bases and J by 7 bases, leaving 16 bases between them. TCRdb re-analysed the reads in MiXCR, keeping a single row per CDR3 protein. Altogether about 830,000 distinct CDR3 sequences are present, approximately 32% being singletons, with the ten largest covering roughly 12%. For this clonotype: The antigen is undetermined.

The sequenced sample was cultured CD8+ T cells from PBMCs, obtained from culture after CMV antigen stimulation. The receptor's source is a human donor in good health (CMV status not recorded). Some clones in this sample may be carry-over from other donors' samples. This sequence joins TRBV7-8 and TRBJ2-5; D is uncertain. The CDR3 nucleotides read TGTGCCAGCACCTCTCAGGTGCCAGGGACCCAGTACTTC. Its translation is CASTSQVPGTQYF. The whole variable domain, remainder taken from reference TRBV7-8 and TRBJ2-5, is GAGVSQSPRYKVAKRGQDVALRCDPISGHVSLFWYQQALGQGPEFLTYFQNEAQLDKSGLPSDRFFAERPEGSVSTLKIQRTQQEDSAVYLCASTSQVPGTQYFGPGTRLLVL.